Below are 10 T cell receptor beta chains sequenced from a single sample in a study of cytomegalovirus exposure and HLA in healthy donors (dated by TCRdb to 2016 to 2017). Libraries were prepared through the immunoSEQ multiplex PCR assay. TCRdb provides this immuneACCESS table in a form limited to in-frame rearrangements. Some clones are lacking; in checked studies, under half of them reflect an unresolved V gene, and why the rest are absent is not known. The sample table shows 250,000 to 350,000 clones, and around 90% are seen once. The biggest ten clones account for 0.9% to 1% of the sample. The sample consisted of PBMCs. The receptors derive from a young man in good health and CMV-seronegative.

This clone was seen many times. The chain recombines TRBV5-4 with TRBJ2-3; 11 positions match TRBD2. J lost 2 bases, V lost 0 bases, and 5 bases had no gene match. CDR3 size: 17 residues. Germline V gene data show CDR1 as SGHNT and CDR2 as YYREEE (reference sequence). CDR3 in DNA: TGTGCCAGCAGCTTGGCCGCTAGCGGGGGGAACACAGATACGCAGTATTTT. Its protein is CASSLAASGGNTDTQYF.

This chain links TRBV30 with TRBJ2-3, with D possibly matching TRBD2 (5 bases). Germline loops: CDR1 GTSNPN, CDR2 SVGIG (reference sequence). The CDR3 has 16 amino acids. V was shortened by 0 bases and J by 5 bases, with 18 bases between the two germline ends. CDR3 in DNA: TGTGCCTGGAGTGTGGTGAGGGTTGGTTTTGGAGATACGCAGTATTTT. Translation gives CAWSVVRVGFGDTQYF.

V usage is TRBV5-1 and J usage is TRBJ2-1; D is perhaps TRBD1 (6 bases). This CDR3 has 11 amino acids. Germline values: CDR1 SGHRS, CDR2 YFSETQ. V lost 2 bases, J lost 11 bases, and 8 bases lay in between. Here the CDR3 reads CASSFDRQQFF. The CDR3 bases are TGCGCCAGCAGCTTCGACAGGCAGCAGTTCTTC.

This rearrangement joins TRBV30 to TRBJ2-5, with 7 bases identical to TRBD1. The length of the CDR3 is 12 residues. CDR1 and CDR2 (germline): GTSNPN, SVGIG (reference sequence). This CDR3 is CASYRGGETQYF. For the CDR3, the DNA is TGTGCGTCCTACAGGGGTGGAGAGACCCAGTACTTC. Filled out from reference TRBV30 and TRBJ2-5, the complete variable domain reads SQTIHQWPATLVQPVGSPLSLECTVEGTSNPNLYWYRQAAGRGLQLLFYSVGIGQISSEVPQNLSASRPQDRQFILSSKKLLLSDSGFYLCASYRGGETQYFGPGTRLLVL.

This clone showed up just once. The rearrangement joins TRBV5-1 to TRBJ2-7, with 7 bases fitting TRBD2. Germline trimming cut 4 bases from V and 2 bases from J; bases unmatched to any gene: 6. CDR3 size: 14 residues. The germline V gene encodes CDR1 SGHRS and CDR2 YFSETQ. The CDR3 loop is CASSRLAPPYEQYF. The CDR3 DNA sequence: TGCGCCAGCAGCCGACTAGCTCCCCCCTACGAGCAGTACTTC.

The chain recombines TRBV2 with TRBJ1-1; D might be TRBD1 (5 bases). CDR1 SNHLY and CDR2 FYNNEI come from the germline V gene. V gave up 7 bases and J gave up 1 base, with 13 bases separating them. This CDR3 has 14 amino acids. The CDR3, as DNA: TGTGCCAGCATGGAGGTGGGGGGGAACACTGAAGCTTTCTTT. It yields the protein CASMEVGGNTEAFF.

The V call is TRBV5-6, the J call TRBJ2-5; D is possibly TRBD1 (6 bases). Germline values: CDR1 SGHDT, CDR2 YYEEEE. Trimming removed 4 bases at V and 0 bases at J, with 10 bases between. This CDR3 contains 14 residues. CDR3 coding DNA: TGTGCCAGCAGCCGGACAGCGAACCAAGAGACCCAGTACTTC. It codes for CASSRTANQETQYF.

The genes are TRBV6-1 and TRBJ1-3, with D possibly being TRBD1 (6 bases). Trimming pared 7 bases from V and 2 bases from J, leaving 12 bases between. The CDR3 is made up of 14 amino acids. The germline CDR1 and CDR2 sequences are MNHNS and SASEGT. Written as DNA, the CDR3 is TGTGCCAGCAAAACGGACAGCACTGGAAACACCATATATTTT. Encoded protein: CASKTDSTGNTIYF.

This chain links TRBV9 with TRBJ1-3; the match to TRBD1 covers 9 bases. From germline, CDR1 is SGDLS and CDR2 YYNGEE. The CDR3 loop spans 16 amino acids. The J segment lost 2 bases and the V segment lost 0 bases, leaving 3 bases of the junction unmatched. CDR3 coding DNA: TGTGCCAGCAGCGTAGCACAGGGGGCCCCTGGAAACACCATATATTTT. It encodes CASSVAQGAPGNTIYF.

The chain joins TRBV5-6 to TRBJ1-1, with D possibly matching TRBD1 (5 bases). CDR1 and CDR2 from the germline V gene are SGHDT and YYEEEE. Between the trimmed V and J ends, which lost 0 bases and 7 bases, there was a span of 7 bases. The CDR3 contains 12 residues. CDR3: CASSLDRLEAFF. For the CDR3, the DNA is TGTGCCAGCAGCTTGGACAGGCTTGAAGCTTTCTTT.